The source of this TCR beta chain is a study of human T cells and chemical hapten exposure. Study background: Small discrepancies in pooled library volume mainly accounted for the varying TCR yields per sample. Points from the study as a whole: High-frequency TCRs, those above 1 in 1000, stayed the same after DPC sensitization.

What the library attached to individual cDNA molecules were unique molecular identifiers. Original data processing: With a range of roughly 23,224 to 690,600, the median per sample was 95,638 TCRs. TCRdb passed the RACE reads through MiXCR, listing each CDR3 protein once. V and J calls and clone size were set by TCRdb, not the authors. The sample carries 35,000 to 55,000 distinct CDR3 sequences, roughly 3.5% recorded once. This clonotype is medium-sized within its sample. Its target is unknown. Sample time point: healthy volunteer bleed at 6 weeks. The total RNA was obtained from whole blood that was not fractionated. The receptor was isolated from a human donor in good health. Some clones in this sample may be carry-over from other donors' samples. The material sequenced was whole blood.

The CDR3 nucleotides are TGTGCCAGCAGCCCCGGTGGTGTAGCGGGAGTGGATACGCAGTATTTT. This encodes CASSPGGVAGVDTQYF. This chain links TRBV7-8 with TRBJ2-3, with 9 bases aligning to TRBD2. Trimming at V came to 5 bases and at J to 6 bases, leaving 12 bases not matched to a gene. Per the germline V gene, CDR1 is SGHVS and CDR2 is FQNEAQ. This CDR3 has 16 residues.